The 30 T cell receptor beta chains below all came from one sample that was sequenced in a study of cytomegalovirus exposure and HLA in healthy donors (dated by TCRdb to 2015 to 2018). The library was generated by the immunoSEQ multiplex PCR assay. A mixture of 60 forward primers for TCR Vbeta segments and 13 reverse primers for TCR Jbeta segments was used in the multiplex PCR. TCRdb's version of the immuneACCESS table is confined to in-frame rearrangements and falls short of the full clone set. An unresolved V gene accounts for under half of the shortfall where checked; the remainder is of unknown origin. Recorded for this sample are around 64,000 clones; 85% of them occurred a single time. Jointly, the top ten make up roughly 10% of the sample. The sequencing sample was made of PBMCs. These receptors were collected from a female donor in good health and CMV-seronegative.

The rearrangement links TRBV19 to TRBJ1-5, with 8 bases that match TRBD1. CDR3 length: 18 residues. V was pared by 2 bases and J by 2 bases, with 11 bases of the junction left unmatched. Germline lookup yields CDR1 LNHDA and CDR2 SQIVND (reference sequence). DNA for the CDR3: TGTGCCAGTAGTATAAGTAACAGGGGGGTTGCGGGCAATCAGCCCCAGCATTTT. This sequence encodes CASSISNRGVAGNQPQHF.

J is TRBJ2-3 and V is TRBV2, with 8 bases aligning to TRBD2. Germline CDR1 and CDR2: SNHLY and FYNNEI. This CDR3 spans 14 amino acids. The J segment lost 1 base and the V segment lost 4 bases, leaving 1 base of the junction unmatched. The CDR3 nucleotides read TGTGCCAGCAGTGTACTAGCGGGCACAGATACGCAGTATTTT. Its protein product is CASSVLAGTDTQYF.

The chain uses TRBV7-8 and TRBJ2-7; TRBD1 might be the D (5 bases). Germline CDR1 is SGHVS and CDR2 is FQNEAQ. The CDR3 has 15 amino acids. V was cut by 0 bases and J by 1 base, with 10 bases left in between. Here the CDR3 DNA reads TGTGCCAGCAGCTTAGCCATGGACATTTCCTACGAGCAGTACTTC. This sequence encodes CASSLAMDISYEQYF.

In this sample, this clone turned up a few times. The genes are TRBV7-2 and TRBJ1-1; weak D call: TRBD1 (5 bases). This CDR3 spans 14 amino acids. Trimming removed 2 bases from V and 6 bases from J, with 13 bases in between. Germline V gene data show CDR1 as SGHTA and CDR2 as FQGNSA. The CDR3 here is CASSLQGIGSEAFF. The CDR3, as DNA: TGTGCCAGCAGCTTACAGGGAATCGGGTCTGAAGCTTTCTTT.

This rearrangement joins TRBV5-1 to TRBJ2-2; weak D call: TRBD1 (5 bases). CDR3 length: 13 amino acids. The V gene's germline CDR1 is SGHRS and CDR2 YFSETQ. Trimming cost V 4 bases and J 3 bases, with 7 bases left between them. The CDR3 region is CASSPGYTGELFF. CDR3 sequence (DNA): TGCGCCAGCAGCCCAGGGTACACCGGGGAGCTGTTTTTT.

The chain is built from TRBV6-1 and TRBJ2-3; 8 bases line up with TRBD2. Germline assignment: CDR1 MNHNS and CDR2 SASEGT. V lost 6 bases, J lost 6 bases, and 11 bases stayed unmatched. The CDR3 is 15 residues long. As DNA, the CDR3 is TGTGCCAGCAGCCCCCTAGCGGGCCCTGATGATACGCAGTATTTT. Translated, it gives CASSPLAGPDDTQYF.

The rearrangement links TRBV7-2 to TRBJ1-2, with a weak D call TRBD1 (5 bases). Trimming cost V 1 base and J 8 bases, with 17 bases left between them. CDR1 and CDR2 (germline): SGHTA, FQGNSA. The length of the CDR3 is 15 residues. This chain's CDR3 is CASSLGGSAGMGYTF. The CDR3 DNA follows: TGTGCCAGCAGCTTAGGGGGGAGCGCGGGGATGGGCTACACCTTC.

This chain uses TRBV5-1 with TRBJ2-1; 8 nucleotides align to TRBD1. Trimming removed 2 bases from V and 0 bases from J; junction bases left unmatched: 10. CDR1 is SGHRS, CDR2 YFSETQ, per germline. The CDR3 runs 18 residues. CDR3 DNA sequence: TGCGCCAGCAGCTTAGCCGGGACAGGCTACCTCTCCTACAATGAGCAGTTCTTC. Amino acid sequence: CASSLAGTGYLSYNEQFF.

The genes are TRBV7-2 and TRBJ2-3; the match to TRBD2 covers 10 bases. This CDR3 comprises 18 residues. The junction had 7 bases not matched to a gene; V was cut back by 0 bases and J by 1 base. Per the germline V gene, CDR1 is SGHTA and CDR2 is FQGNSA. DNA of the CDR3: TGTGCCAGCAGCTTAGCCCGGATAGCGGGAGGAGGCACAGATACGCAGTATTTT. It specifies CASSLARIAGGGTDTQYF.

The chain employs TRBV6-4 and TRBJ2-3; 9 nucleotides align to TRBD1. Unmatched junction bases numbered 6, after V lost 4 bases and J lost 4 bases. CDR1 and CDR2 from the germline V gene are MRHNA and SNTAGT. The CDR3 is 15 residues long. DNA of the CDR3: TGTGCCAGCAGTGGAGAGACAGGGGGAGCAGATACGCAGTATTTT. Encoded protein: CASSGETGGADTQYF.

CDR3 bases: TGTGCCAGCAGCGCAGGGTGGAACACTGAAGCTTTCTTT. Its translation: CASSAGWNTEAFF. This rearrangement joins TRBV11-2 to TRBJ1-1; D is perhaps TRBD1 (5 bases). This CDR3 region has 13 residues. CDR1 SGHAT and CDR2 FQNNGV come from the germline V gene. Trimming shortened V by 5 bases and J by 1 base, and 8 bases separated the two germline ends.

The chain recombines TRBV2 with TRBJ2-1, with D possibly matching TRBD1 (5 bases). Between the trimmed V and J ends, which lost 5 bases and 3 bases, there was a span of 17 bases. There are 16 residues in the CDR3. The V gene's germline CDR1 is SNHLY and CDR2 FYNNEI. The CDR3 reads CASSQNRQSIYNEQFF. CDR3 DNA: TGTGCCAGCAGTCAAAACCGACAGTCCATCTACAATGAGCAGTTCTTC.

This clone is a singleton in its sample. The rearrangement links TRBV10-1 to TRBJ2-3, with 12 nucleotides matching TRBD2. After removal of 3 bases from V and 4 bases from J, the junction contained 5 bases not matched to a gene. The germline CDR1 and CDR2 sequences are WNHNN and SYGVQD (reference sequence). The CDR3 has 16 amino acids. The CDR3 here is CASSEEASGGADTQYF. Written as DNA, the CDR3 is TGCGCCAGCAGTGAAGAGGCTAGCGGGGGGGCAGATACGCAGTATTTT.

This clone is a singleton in its sample. The chain uses TRBV11-3 and TRBJ2-1; 13 nucleotides align to TRBD2. Per the germline V gene, CDR1 is SGHNT and CDR2 is YENEEA. CDR3 length equals 15 residues. V was pared by 4 bases and J by 9 bases, with 6 bases of the junction left unmatched. The CDR3 region is CASSSGLAGVGEQFF. Here the CDR3 DNA reads TGTGCCAGCAGCTCCGGACTAGCGGGAGTCGGTGAGCAGTTCTTC.

This chain links TRBV6-5 with TRBJ2-7; D is possibly TRBD1 (6 bases). The length of the CDR3 is 14 residues. V lost 3 bases and J 5 bases, leaving 14 bases between the germline ends. The germline V gene encodes CDR1 MNHEY and CDR2 SVGAGI. CDR3 nucleotides: TGTGCCAGCAGTTATCATCAGGGGTCACACGAGCAGTACTTC. Protein product: CASSYHQGSHEQYF.

The rearrangement links TRBV2 to TRBJ1-1; D call uncertain. The ends were cut back, 7 bases at V and 11 bases at J, with 14 bases in the middle. Germline CDR1 reads SNHLY; CDR2 reads FYNNEI. CDR3 size: 11 residues. The DNA of the CDR3 is TGTGCCAGCATCGAGCAGAGAGGGGCTTTCTTT. Amino acids: CASIEQRGAFF.

This chain links TRBV29-1 with TRBJ1-1, with 10 bases matching TRBD1. The CDR3 is made up of 13 amino acids. Trimming removed 6 bases from V and 5 bases from J; junction bases left unmatched: 6. The germline V gene has CDR1 SQVTM and CDR2 ANQGSEA. The CDR3 DNA reads TGCAGCGTCGCAGGACAGGGGGAGACTGAAGCTTTCTTT. This codes for CSVAGQGETEAFF.

The chain is built from TRBV30 and TRBJ1-1, with a weak D call TRBD1 (5 bases). V was clipped by 3 bases and J by 0 bases, with 11 bases between them. In germline, CDR1 is GTSNPN, CDR2 SVGIG (reference sequence). CDR3 length: 14 amino acids. Here the CDR3 reads CAWRMGGMNTEAFF. CDR3 bases: TGTGCCTGGAGAATGGGGGGAATGAACACTGAAGCTTTCTTT. Drawing the rest from reference TRBV30 and TRBJ1-1, the complete variable domain is SQTIHQWPATLVQPVGSPLSLECTVEGTSNPNLYWYRQAAGRGLQLLFYSVGIGQISSEVPQNLSASRPQDRQFILSSKKLLLSDSGFYLCAWRMGGMNTEAFFGQGTRLTVV.

This clone has a single count. This rearrangement joins TRBV28 to TRBJ2-7; tentative D call: TRBD2 (8 bases). Germline V lookup: CDR1 MDHEN, CDR2 SYDVKM. The CDR3 runs 16 residues. Trimming cost V 3 bases and J 5 bases, with 20 bases left between them. The CDR3 spells CASSLEGAGLDNEQYF. Here the CDR3 DNA reads TGTGCCAGCAGTTTGGAGGGGGCGGGACTAGACAACGAGCAGTACTTC.

This CDR3 is CASSVGDRESYGYTF. Written as DNA, the CDR3 is TGCGCCAGCAGCGTCGGGGACAGGGAGAGCTATGGCTACACCTTC. The V gene is TRBV5-1, the J gene TRBJ1-2, with TRBD1 identical over 9 bases. V shed 4 bases and J 4 bases; nucleotides not matched to a gene: 8. The CDR3 consists of 15 residues. In germline, CDR1 is SGHRS, CDR2 YFSETQ.

J is TRBJ2-3 and V is TRBV27; a weak D match, TRBD1 (5 bases). The length of the CDR3 is 13 residues. CDR1 and CDR2 from the germline V gene are MNHEY and SMNVEV (reference sequence). V lost 5 bases and J 4 bases, leaving 10 bases between the germline ends. In DNA, the CDR3 is TGTGCCAGCAGTCAGCTAGGGGCAGATACGCAGTATTTT. This translates into CASSQLGADTQYF.

The V and J genes are TRBV20-1 and TRBJ2-7; perhaps TRBD2 as D (7 bases). Germline assignment: CDR1 DFQATT and CDR2 SNEGSKA (reference sequence). CDR3 length: 11 residues. Trimming stripped 8 bases from V and 5 bases from J, with 13 bases between. The CDR3 here is CSLRGGDEQYF. In DNA form, the CDR3 reads TGCAGTCTTAGGGGGGGGGACGAGCAGTACTTC.

The chain links TRBV28 to TRBJ2-7; D is perhaps TRBD1 (6 bases). The CDR3 totals 13 residues. Germline V gene lookup returns CDR1 MDHEN and CDR2 SYDVKM. V was pared by 6 bases and J by 2 bases, with 11 bases between. The CDR3 reads CASSPGTPYEQYF. The CDR3 bases are TGTGCCAGCAGCCCCGGGACACCCTACGAGCAGTACTTC.

This clone was seen just once. V gene TRBV2 combines with J gene TRBJ1-5, with a tentative D call TRBD1 (6 bases). The V end lost 6 bases, the J end lost 5 bases, and 20 bases lay between the germline ends. CDR1 SNHLY and CDR2 FYNNEI come from the germline V gene. The CDR3 sequence is 16 residues long. DNA of the CDR3: TGTGCCAGCAGCCCGGTCTCAGGACAGATATATCAGCCCCAGCATTTT. This gives the protein CASSPVSGQIYQPQHF.

The chain recombines TRBV19 with TRBJ1-2; D perhaps matches TRBD1 (6 bases). This CDR3 has 15 residues. Looked up from germline, CDR1 is LNHDA and CDR2 is SQIVND (reference sequence). The V end was cut by 3 bases, the J end by 8 bases, with 19 bases between. The CDR3 DNA follows: TGTGCCAGTAGTATTATAGGGATATACAGGGACGGCTACACCTTC. Encoded protein: CASSIIGIYRDGYTF.

This clone was seen only once. The chain employs TRBV18 and TRBJ2-5; 8 bases line up with TRBD1. Judging by the DNA end, TRBJ2-7 fits better; the J call may be wrong. Germline values: CDR1 KGHSH, CDR2 LQKENI. This CDR3 has 14 amino acids. In DNA, the CDR3 is TGTGCCAGCTCACGGGACAGGACATCCTACGAGCAGTACTTC. Translated, it gives CASSRDRTSYEQYF.

The gene calls are TRBV7-2 and TRBJ2-2, with 7 bases identical to TRBD2. Germline V gene sequence: CDR1 SGHTA, CDR2 FQGNSA. There are 17 residues in the CDR3. The J segment lost 4 bases and the V segment lost 8 bases, leaving 16 bases of the junction unmatched. CDR3 DNA sequence: TGTGCCAGCGGGGGGAGGGTTGGTTCCGTTAGCACCGGGGAGCTGTTTTTT. Encoded protein: CASGGRVGSVSTGELFF.

V is TRBV7-9 and J is TRBJ2-2; tentatively, D is TRBD1 (6 bases). The germline V gene encodes CDR1 SEHNR and CDR2 FQNEAQ (reference sequence). The CDR3 extends over 12 amino acids. The ends were cut back, 7 bases at V and 6 bases at J, with 9 bases in the middle. DNA for the CDR3: TGTGCCAGCAAAGACAGGTCCGGGGAGCTGTTTTTT. Its translation: CASKDRSGELFF.

The chain uses TRBV7-9 and TRBJ2-1; 9 bases agree with TRBD2. In germline, CDR1 is SEHNR, CDR2 FQNEAQ (reference sequence). CDR3 length: 16 amino acids. V dropped 2 bases and J dropped 6; count of bases not matched to a gene: 8. CDR3 nucleotides: TGTGCCAGCAGCTTACACGCGGGAGGGCTCCCCAATGAGCAGTTCTTC. Protein product: CASSLHAGGLPNEQFF. The variable domain in full, with the rest retrieved from reference TRBV7-9 and TRBJ2-1, is DTGVSQNPRHKITKRGQNVTFRCDPISEHNRLYWYRQTLGQGPEFLTYFQNEAQLEKSRLLSDRFSAERPKGSFSTLEIQRTEQGDSAMYLCASSLHAGGLPNEQFFGPGTRLTVL.

A single count supports this clone. The rearrangement joins TRBV7-9 to TRBJ1-5; 8 nucleotides agree with TRBD1. The germline V gene encodes CDR1 SEHNR and CDR2 FQNEAQ (reference sequence). This CDR3 is built from 15 residues. V lost 5 bases and J lost 3; bases outside the gene matches: 6. The chain's CDR3 is CASSHGQGDNQPQHF. CDR3 in DNA: TGTGCCAGCAGCCATGGACAGGGAGACAATCAGCCCCAGCATTTT.